Following are 11 T cell receptor beta chains from one sample sequenced in a study of response to subunit inactivated influenza vaccine. TCRdb reprocessed the RT-PCR reads with MiXCR, giving one entry per CDR3 protein. The sample lists fewer than 700,000 distinct CDR3 sequences, 10% to 15% seen once, with around 13% in the top ten. The specimen was PBMCs from blood, collected more than 35 days after vaccination. The receptors shown here come from a man aged 45-65 years who received an inactivated influenza vaccine.

This clonotype was seen repeatedly, ten times or more. V and J are TRBV20-1 and TRBJ1-4, with D tentatively TRBD1 (5 bases). V lost 6 bases to trimming and J lost 5 bases, with 16 bases between them. The CDR3 consists of 14 residues. Germline CDR1 reads DFQATT; CDR2 reads SNEGSKA (reference sequence). CDR3 sequence reads: CSAVVGGGNEKLFF. The CDR3 bases are TGCAGTGCCGTTGTCGGGGGTGGGAATGAAAAACTGTTTTTT.

In the case of this clonotype: Compared with germline, one end of the junction differs, possibly owing to a read error. This chain uses TRBV6-2 or TRBV6-3 with TRBJ1-5, with D possibly being TRBD1 (5 bases). CDR1 and CDR2 (germline): MNHEY, SVGEGT. CDR3 length: 17 residues. In nucleotides, the CDR3 is TGTGCCAGCAGATACTCGACGGGGCGGCTTAGCAATCAGCCCCAGCATTTT. Translated: CASRYSTGRLSNQPQHF.

The chain joins TRBV29-1 to TRBJ1-5, with 8 nucleotides matching TRBD1. This CDR3 has 14 amino acids. J was trimmed by 4 bases and V by 4 bases; bases with no gene match: 6. The V gene's germline CDR1 is SQVTM and CDR2 ANQGSEA. CDR3 in DNA: TGCAGCGTTGCCGGGACAGGCCTTAATCAGCCCCAGCATTTT. Protein product: CSVAGTGLNQPQHF.

This clonotype was recorded at least ten times. CDR3 sequence reads: CASSLGAGLAGNEQFF. The CDR3, as DNA: TGTGCCAGCAGCTTAGGGGCGGGACTAGCGGGTAATGAGCAGTTCTTC. This chain uses TRBV7-9 with TRBJ2-1, with 12 positions matching TRBD2. V shed 1 base and J 7 bases; nucleotides not matched to a gene: 5. The CDR3 runs 16 residues. The germline CDR1 and CDR2 sequences are SEHNR and FQNEAQ (reference sequence). Complete variable domain (other parts from reference TRBV7-9 and TRBJ2-1): DTGVSQNPRHKITKRGQNVTFRCDPISEHNRLYWYRQTLGQGPEFLTYFQNEAQLEKSRLLSDRFSAERPKGSFSTLEIQRTEQGDSAMYLCASSLGAGLAGNEQFFGPGTRLTVL.

The chain combines TRBV7-9 with TRBJ1-1, with TRBD1 as a possible D gene (6 bases). V shed 7 bases and J shed 3 bases, with 18 bases lying between them. Germline V gene data show CDR1 as SEHNR and CDR2 as FQNEAQ (reference sequence). This CDR3 spans 15 amino acids. The CDR3 sequence: CASTPPPGEDTEAFF. In nucleotides, the CDR3 is TGTGCCAGCACCCCTCCGCCAGGGGAGGACACTGAAGCTTTCTTT.

This chain links TRBV11-2 with TRBJ2-7, with 8 bases lining up with TRBD2. V was clipped by 2 bases and J by 6 bases; unmatched bases: 6. Looked up from germline, CDR1 is SGHAT and CDR2 is FQNNGV. The CDR3 loop spans 14 amino acids. The CDR3 coding sequence is TGTGCCAGCAGCTTATGGCTAGCGGGCGGCGAGCAGTACTTC. Amino acids: CASSLWLAGGEQYF.

The sample holds a few counts of this clonotype. This chain uses TRBV10-3 with TRBJ2-3, with TRBD1 matching over 10 bases. The germline CDR1 and CDR2 sequences are ENHRY and SYGVKD. Trimming removed 6 bases from V and 5 bases from J; junction bases left unmatched: 11. The CDR3 extends over 16 amino acids. CDR3 in DNA: TGTGCCATCAGGGACCTTGGGACAGGGGTTTTAGATACGCAGTATTTT. Amino acids: CAIRDLGTGVLDTQYF.

This clonotype was observed a handful of times. The genes are TRBV15 and TRBJ2-1; D assignment may be TRBD1 or TRBD2 (5 bases each). The CDR3 totals 13 residues. Per germline, CDR1 LNHNV and CDR2 YYDKDF (reference sequence). Between the trimmed V and J ends, which lost 8 bases and 7 bases, there was a span of 15 bases. CDR3 sequence (DNA): TGTGCCACCGGGGGATCTCCCCGGAATGAGCAGTTCTTC. This gives the protein CATGGSPRNEQFF.

This chain joins TRBV18 and TRBJ2-7; weak D call: TRBD2 (5 bases). The CDR3 totals 17 residues. CDR1 is KGHSH and CDR2 is LQKENI in the germline V gene. The ends were cut back, 5 bases at V and 2 bases at J, with 22 bases in the middle. CDR3 in amino acids: CASSTTFSAIPPYEQYF. CDR3 DNA sequence: TGTGCCAGCTCAACAACCTTTAGCGCGATCCCCCCCTACGAGCAGTACTTC.

The chain couples TRBV10-3 to TRBJ2-5; D might be TRBD1 or TRBD2, each matching 5 bases. The V gene's germline CDR1 is ENHRY and CDR2 SYGVKD. The ends were cut back, 2 bases at V and 5 bases at J, with 15 bases in the middle. The CDR3 consists of 15 residues. The CDR3 here is CAISETSNEGETQYF. In DNA form, the CDR3 reads TGTGCCATCAGTGAGACAAGTAATGAGGGGGAGACCCAGTACTTC.

The rearrangement joins TRBV15 to TRBJ1-3, with a possible D match to TRBD1 (5 bases). V gave up 2 bases and J gave up 2 bases, with 10 bases separating them. Germline V gene lookup returns CDR1 LNHNV and CDR2 YYDKDF (reference sequence). This CDR3 contains 15 residues. The CDR3 DNA is TGTGCCACCAGCAGACATACAGGAGCTGGAAACACCATATATTTT. Translated: CATSRHTGAGNTIYF. Full variable domain (outside the CDR3, taken from reference TRBV15 and TRBJ1-3): DAMVIQNPRYQVTQFGKPVTLSCSQTLNHNVMYWYQQKSSQAPKLLFHYYDKDFNNEADTPDNFQSRRPNTSFCFLDIRSPGLGDTAMYLCATSRHTGAGNTIYFGEGSWLTVV.